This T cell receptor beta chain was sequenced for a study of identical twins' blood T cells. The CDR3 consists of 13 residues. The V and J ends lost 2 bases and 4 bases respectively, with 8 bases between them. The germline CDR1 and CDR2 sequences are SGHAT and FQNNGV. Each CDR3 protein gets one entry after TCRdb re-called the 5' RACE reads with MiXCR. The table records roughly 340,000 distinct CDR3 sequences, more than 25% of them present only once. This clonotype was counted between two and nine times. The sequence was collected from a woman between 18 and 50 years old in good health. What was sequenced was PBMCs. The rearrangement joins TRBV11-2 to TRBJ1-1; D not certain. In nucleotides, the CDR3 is TGTGCCAGCAGCTTATCTGATGCCACTGAAGCTTTCTTT. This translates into CASSLSDATEAFF.